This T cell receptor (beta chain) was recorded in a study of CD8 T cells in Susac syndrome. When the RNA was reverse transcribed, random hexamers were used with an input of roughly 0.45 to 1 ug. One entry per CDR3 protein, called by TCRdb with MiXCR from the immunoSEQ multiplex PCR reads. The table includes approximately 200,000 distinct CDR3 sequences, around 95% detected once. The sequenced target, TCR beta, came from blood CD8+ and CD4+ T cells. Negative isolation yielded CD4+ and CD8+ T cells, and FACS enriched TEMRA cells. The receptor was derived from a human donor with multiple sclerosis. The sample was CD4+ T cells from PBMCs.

The CDR3 loop reads CASSLSGTLNTEAFF. The CDR3, as DNA: TGTGCCAGCAGCTTATCAGGGACCTTGAACACTGAAGCTTTCTTT. The rearrangement uses TRBV11-2 and TRBJ1-1, with a tentative D call TRBD1 (5 bases). The V end was cut by 2 bases, the J end by 0 bases, with 10 bases between. This CDR3 region has 15 residues. Germline V lookup: CDR1 SGHAT, CDR2 FQNNGV.